This TCR beta chain was sequenced during a study of identical twins. In TCRdb, the 5' RACE reads were re-called with MiXCR into one record per CDR3 protein. This sample has about 690,000 distinct CDR3 sequences, with 6% to 6.5% found just once. Overall study findings and caveats: Abundant beta clonotypes from cord blood had fewer insertions, unlike memory repertoires, which showed none. The study found weaker excess twin sharing in beta out-of-frame sequences. Modelling approaches yielded underestimates of out-of-frame TCR alpha sharing between monozygotic twins. Out-of-frame alpha sequences common to twins exhibited an excess of low generation probability.

The CDR3 is 15 amino acids. With V trimmed by 1 base and J by 5 bases, 7 bases remained unmatched. Many counts were recorded for this clonotype. The antigen is unknown. The chain carries TRBV12-3 or TRBV12-4 and TRBJ2-5; 7 nucleotides align to TRBD2. Sequences were obtained from naive T cells sorted from blood. This TCR came from a young man in good health. Here the CDR3 DNA reads TGTGCCAGCAGTTTAGTAGCGGGCGCGATCGAGACCCAGTACTTC. This encodes CASSLVAGAIETQYF.